These 6 T cell receptor beta chains came from one sample sequenced in a study of beta chain features in type 1 diabetes listed by TCRdb under 2018. Beyond this particular receptor, the publication reports: A moderate but significant shortening of TCRB CDR3 length was observed in type 1 diabetes patients in all four CD4+ subsets.

Libraries were prepared through the immunoSEQ multiplex PCR assay. All of the isolated RNA was reverse transcribed with the High Capacity cDNA Reverse Transcription Kit, so expressed TCRB transcripts were sequenced. In its TCRdb copy, this immuneACCESS table keeps in-frame sequences only and misses some clones. Where compared with another copy, unresolved V genes explain less than half of these, and the others have no known cause. The sample table records some 240,000 clones; around 15% of these occur just once. The top ten hold less than 0.09% of the sample. These TCRs are of unknown antigen specificity. The sample comprised naive CD4+ T cells from blood. The sample's cell subset or site label, in plain terms: true naive CD4+ T cells. The source of these receptors is a man in his thirties or forties with type 1 diabetes.

This clone was observed a few times. This sequence joins TRBV7-9 and TRBJ2-5; D ambiguous. The CDR3 length is 13 residues. Trimming pared 5 bases from V and 5 bases from J, leaving 12 bases between. The germline V gene encodes CDR1 SEHNR and CDR2 FQNEAQ (reference sequence). The CDR3 DNA reads as TGTGCCAGCAGCCCAGTTTTGGGGGAGACCCAGTACTTC. It yields the protein CASSPVLGETQYF. The full variable domain, in which reference TRBV7-9 and TRBJ2-5 provide the parts outside the CDR3, is DTGVSQNPRHKITKRGQNVTFRCDPISEHNRLYWYRQTLGQGPEFLTYFQNEAQLEKSRLLSDRFSAERPKGSFSTLEIQRTEQGDSAMYLCASSPVLGETQYFGPGTRLLVL.

The V and J genes are TRBV25-1 and TRBJ2-1; tentative D call: TRBD1 (5 bases). V dropped 4 bases and J dropped 5 bases, with 12 bases sitting between them. Germline V gene lookup returns CDR1 MGHDK and CDR2 SYGVNS. The CDR3 runs to 14 residues. The CDR3 here is CASSGQGPNNEQFF. CDR3 bases: TGTGCCAGCAGTGGGCAGGGTCCCAACAATGAGCAGTTCTTC.

V and J are TRBV29-1 and TRBJ2-7; 8 nucleotides align to TRBD1. The germline V gene encodes CDR1 SQVTM and CDR2 ANQGSEA. The V gene end was trimmed by 7 bases and the J gene end by 5 bases; junction bases not matched to a gene: 7. CDR3 length equals 12 residues. In DNA form, the CDR3 reads TGCAGCGGCCTGAACAGGGGGGACGAGCAGTACTTC. Its translation is CSGLNRGDEQYF.

In its sample, this clone was seen a few times. This rearrangement joins TRBV2 to TRBJ2-1, with TRBD2 matching over 8 bases. Germline values: CDR1 SNHLY, CDR2 FYNNEI. This CDR3 is 16 amino acids long. V was pared by 7 bases and J by 4 bases, with 12 bases of the junction left unmatched. CDR3 nucleotide sequence: TGTGCCAGCACTTCCCGATCAGCGGGGGATTACAATGAGCAGTTCTTC. Amino acid sequence: CASTSRSAGDYNEQFF.

This clone was observed a handful of times. This chain uses TRBV7-2 with TRBJ2-3, with 12 bases lining up with TRBD2. Germline V gene lookup returns CDR1 SGHTA and CDR2 FQGNSA. The J segment lost 3 bases and the V segment lost 4 bases, leaving 5 bases of the junction unmatched. The CDR3 has 16 residues. CDR3 DNA: TGTGCCAGCAGCTGGCTCGGGACTAGCGGGACAGATACGCAGTATTTT. Amino acids: CASSWLGTSGTDTQYF.

In its sample, this clone was seen a few times. In nucleotides, the CDR3 is TGCAGCGTTGGGGCAGTGGCAGGGGAGACCCAGTACTTC. As protein: CSVGAVAGETQYF. The chain uses TRBV29-1 and TRBJ2-5; D may be TRBD1 (5 bases). Germline CDR1 and CDR2: SQVTM and ANQGSEA. The CDR3 runs 13 residues. Deletions cut 4 bases from V and 5 bases from J, with 14 bases between.